This is a list of T cell receptor beta chains from one sample in a study of blood T cell repertoires in COVID-19. Generated by immunoSEQ multiplex PCR, the TCRdb table keeps only in-frame clones and is missing some. The sample holds around 270,000 clones, roughly 89% seen once. The sequenced material came from peripheral blood. The receptors here all came from a man in his forties or fifties with acute or convalescent COVID-19. Each CDR3 is given with its conserved first and last residue. Fields, in order: D gene, J gene, V gene, clone size, CDR3 DNA, CDR3 protein. The D gene is left open where the match is weak. A row's size may be missing; if present it is once, few, many or a size class.

D gene: NA
J gene: TRBJ2-4
V gene: TRBV12-5
clone size: NA
CDR3 DNA: TGTGCTAGTGCCTCGCACGAAGCGGACATTCAGTACTTC
CDR3 protein: CASASHEADIQYF

D gene: NA
J gene: TRBJ1-1
V gene: TRBV14
clone size: NA
CDR3 DNA: TGTGCCAGCAGCCCGGGACTCCATCGGGAAGCTTTCTTT
CDR3 protein: CASSPGLHREAFF

D gene: NA
J gene: TRBJ2-7
V gene: TRBV18
clone size: NA
CDR3 DNA: TGTGCCAGCTCACCAATGCGCGACGAGCAGTACTTC
CDR3 protein: CASSPMRDEQYF

D gene: NA
J gene: TRBJ2-7
V gene: TRBV11-2
clone size: NA
CDR3 DNA: TGTGCCAGCCGGAGGGGATCCGAGCAGTACTTC
CDR3 protein: CASRRGSEQYF

D gene: TRBD2
J gene: TRBJ2-7
V gene: TRBV5-1
clone size: once
CDR3 DNA: TGCGCCAGCAGCCCAAGGCTAGCGGGTCTCTCCTACGAGCAGTACTTC
CDR3 protein: CASSPRLAGLSYEQYF

D gene: NA
J gene: TRBJ1-1
V gene: TRBV30
clone size: NA
CDR3 DNA: TGTGCCTGGAGTGTAAGCGGAGTTGAAGCTTTCTTT
CDR3 protein: CAWSVSGVEAFF

D gene: TRBD1
J gene: TRBJ1-2
V gene: TRBV28
clone size: NA
CDR3 DNA: TGTGCCAGCAGTCAAACAGGGGATGCGGACTATGGCTACACCTTC
CDR3 protein: CASSQTGDADYGYTF

D gene: NA
J gene: TRBJ2-3
V gene: TRBV12-3/TRBV12-4
clone size: NA
CDR3 DNA: TGTGCCAGCAGTTTTAGGGGTTCAGATACGCAGTATTTT
CDR3 protein: CASSFRGSDTQYF

D gene: NA
J gene: TRBJ2-4
V gene: TRBV5-6
clone size: NA
CDR3 DNA: TGTGCCAGCACCTACGAATGGGGGGACATTCAGTACTTC
CDR3 protein: CASTYEWGDIQYF

D gene: NA
J gene: TRBJ1-4
V gene: TRBV14
clone size: NA
CDR3 DNA: TGTGCCAGCAGACAAGAGGGGAGGGCGAATGAAAAACTGTTTTTT
CDR3 protein: CASRQEGRANEKLFF

D gene: NA
J gene: TRBJ2-4
V gene: TRBV28
clone size: NA
CDR3 DNA: TGTGCCAGCAGTAGGAGCGGTCTAGCCAAAAACATTCAGTACTTC
CDR3 protein: CASSRSGLAKNIQYF

D gene: TRBD1
J gene: TRBJ1-6
V gene: TRBV15
clone size: NA
CDR3 DNA: TGTGCCACCAGTCGGACAGGGGTGGATTCACCCCTCCACTTT
CDR3 protein: CATSRTGVDSPLHF

D gene: NA
J gene: TRBJ1-5
V gene: TRBV2
clone size: NA
CDR3 DNA: TGTGCCAGCCGGACATCAAACCCTAATCAGCCCCAGCATTTT
CDR3 protein: CASRTSNPNQPQHF

D gene: NA
J gene: TRBJ1-1
V gene: TRBV6-6
clone size: NA
CDR3 DNA: TGTGCCAGCAGGGGTCGAGGGAACACTGAAGCTTTCTTT
CDR3 protein: CASRGRGNTEAFF

D gene: NA
J gene: TRBJ1-1
V gene: TRBV6-1
clone size: NA
CDR3 DNA: TGTGCCAGCAGTGAACAGGGAGGCACTGAAGCTTTCTTT
CDR3 protein: CASSEQGGTEAFF

D gene: TRBD1
J gene: TRBJ2-3
V gene: TRBV19
clone size: once
CDR3 DNA: TGTGCCAGTAGTCGGGGACAGGTGAGCACAGATACGCAGTATTTT
CDR3 protein: CASSRGQVSTDTQYF

D gene: TRBD1
J gene: TRBJ1-1
V gene: TRBV3-1/TRBV3-2
clone size: NA
CDR3 DNA: TGTGCCAGCAGCCAAGATTCAGGGGGTATCACTGAAGCTTTCTTT
CDR3 protein: CASSQDSGGITEAFF

D gene: TRBD1
J gene: TRBJ1-2
V gene: TRBV29-1
clone size: NA
CDR3 DNA: TGCAGCGTCGGGACAGGGGGATATGGCTACACCTTC
CDR3 protein: CSVGTGGYGYTF

D gene: NA
J gene: TRBJ1-3
V gene: TRBV9
clone size: NA
CDR3 DNA: TGTGCCAGCAGCGTGGGAGGGGTGGGAAACACCATATATTTT
CDR3 protein: CASSVGGVGNTIYF

D gene: NA
J gene: TRBJ1-1
V gene: TRBV7-2
clone size: NA
CDR3 DNA: TGTGCCAGCAGCTGGCGGGGGGTCACTGAAGCTTTCTTT
CDR3 protein: CASSWRGVTEAFF

D gene: NA
J gene: TRBJ2-7
V gene: TRBV6-6
clone size: NA
CDR3 DNA: TGTGCCAGCAGTTACGGTGACAGTTACGAGCAGTACTTC
CDR3 protein: CASSYGDSYEQYF

D gene: NA
J gene: TRBJ1-2
V gene: TRBV5-5
clone size: NA
CDR3 DNA: TGTGCCAGCAGCTTAGAAGGGACATTCTATGGCTACACCTTC
CDR3 protein: CASSLEGTFYGYTF

D gene: NA
J gene: TRBJ2-1
V gene: TRBV4-1
clone size: few
CDR3 DNA: TGCGCCAGCAGCCGGTCATGGACAGTTTACAATGAGCAGTTCTTC
CDR3 protein: CASSRSWTVYNEQFF

D gene: TRBD1
J gene: TRBJ2-1
V gene: TRBV6-6
clone size: NA
CDR3 DNA: TGTGCCAGCAGCAGACAGGGCGGGAATGAGCAGTTCTTC
CDR3 protein: CASSRQGGNEQFF

D gene: TRBD1
J gene: TRBJ2-1
V gene: TRBV6-6
clone size: NA
CDR3 DNA: TGTGCCAGCAGTAAAATCCGGGACAGTGCGAACAATGAGCAGTTCTTC
CDR3 protein: CASSKIRDSANNEQFF

D gene: TRBD1
J gene: TRBJ1-1
V gene: TRBV9
clone size: NA
CDR3 DNA: TGTGCCAGCAGCCCATGGGACAGTAAGAACACTGAAGCTTTCTTT
CDR3 protein: CASSPWDSKNTEAFF

D gene: TRBD1
J gene: TRBJ2-6
V gene: TRBV10-3
clone size: NA
CDR3 DNA: TGTGCCATCAGTGTGACGGGACAGGGATCTGGGGCCAACGTCCTGACTTTC
CDR3 protein: CAISVTGQGSGANVLTF

D gene: NA
J gene: TRBJ2-7
V gene: TRBV6-6
clone size: NA
CDR3 DNA: TGTGCCAGCAGTTACGCAGGGTGGACCTACGAGCAGTACTTC
CDR3 protein: CASSYAGWTYEQYF

D gene: TRBD1
J gene: TRBJ2-3
V gene: TRBV28
clone size: NA
CDR3 DNA: TGTGCCAGCAGTTTGGGACAGCCCCCAGATACGCAGTATTTT
CDR3 protein: CASSLGQPPDTQYF

D gene: NA
J gene: TRBJ1-2
V gene: TRBV7-8
clone size: few
CDR3 DNA: TGTGCCAGCAGCTTAAGTCCCGGGACTGCCTATGGCTACACCTTC
CDR3 protein: CASSLSPGTAYGYTF

D gene: TRBD1
J gene: TRBJ2-7
V gene: TRBV18
clone size: NA
CDR3 DNA: TGTGCCAGTTCAAGGGACAGGGTGATGGGCGAGCAGTACTTC
CDR3 protein: CASSRDRVMGEQYF

D gene: TRBD1
J gene: TRBJ1-2
V gene: TRBV3-1/TRBV3-2
clone size: NA
CDR3 DNA: TGTGCCAGCACCGGAACAGGGGATTTCAGCTATGGCTACACCTTC
CDR3 protein: CASTGTGDFSYGYTF

D gene: TRBD1
J gene: TRBJ1-5
V gene: TRBV7-8
clone size: NA
CDR3 DNA: TGTGCCAGCAGCCTGAACAGGGGCGGACAGCCCCAGCATTTT
CDR3 protein: CASSLNRGGQPQHF

D gene: NA
J gene: TRBJ1-4
V gene: TRBV6-5
clone size: NA
CDR3 DNA: TGTGCCAGCAGTTACGGGCAGAACCATGAAAAACTGTTTTTT
CDR3 protein: CASSYGQNHEKLFF

D gene: NA
J gene: TRBJ1-3
V gene: TRBV7-8
clone size: NA
CDR3 DNA: TGTGCCAGCAGCTTTCAGGGAAGCTCTGGAAACACCATATATTTT
CDR3 protein: CASSFQGSSGNTIYF

D gene: NA
J gene: TRBJ2-7
V gene: TRBV6-5
clone size: NA
CDR3 DNA: TGTGCCAGCACGGAGGGGAGCTCCTACGAGCAGTACTTC
CDR3 protein: CASTEGSSYEQYF

D gene: TRBD1
J gene: TRBJ1-2
V gene: TRBV6-5
clone size: NA
CDR3 DNA: TGTGCCAGCAGCCGGACAGGGGGCGGAGGCTACACCTTC
CDR3 protein: CASSRTGGGGYTF

D gene: NA
J gene: TRBJ1-1
V gene: TRBV10-3
clone size: NA
CDR3 DNA: TGTGCCATCAGGGGCGGGGGGAACACTGAAGCTTTCTTT
CDR3 protein: CAIRGGGNTEAFF

D gene: NA
J gene: TRBJ2-6
V gene: TRBV9
clone size: NA
CDR3 DNA: TGTGCCAGCAGCGCCGAGGGTCTCTTCAGCTCTGGGGCCAACGTCCTGACTTTC
CDR3 protein: CASSAEGLFSSGANVLTF

D gene: TRBD1
J gene: TRBJ1-6
V gene: TRBV19
clone size: NA
CDR3 DNA: TGTGCCAGTAGTCCCGAGGACAGGGGTAATTCACCCCTCCACTTT
CDR3 protein: CASSPEDRGNSPLHF

D gene: TRBD1
J gene: TRBJ2-5
V gene: TRBV5-1
clone size: NA
CDR3 DNA: TGCGCCAGCAGCCCGGGGACAGCTTTATTGGAGACCCAGTACTTC
CDR3 protein: CASSPGTALLETQYF

D gene: TRBD1
J gene: TRBJ2-2
V gene: TRBV5-8
clone size: NA
CDR3 DNA: TGTGCCAGCACCCCCGGGACAGGGGGCACCGGGGAGCTGTTTTTT
CDR3 protein: CASTPGTGGTGELFF

D gene: TRBD1
J gene: TRBJ1-4
V gene: TRBV6-5
clone size: NA
CDR3 DNA: TGTGCCAGCAGTACCGGGACAGCCCATGAAAAACTGTTTTTT
CDR3 protein: CASSTGTAHEKLFF

D gene: NA
J gene: TRBJ2-7
V gene: TRBV6-1
clone size: NA
CDR3 DNA: TGTGCCAGCAGTGAAGCGGCCACCGGGTTGGGCTACGAGCAGTACTTC
CDR3 protein: CASSEAATGLGYEQYF

D gene: NA
J gene: TRBJ1-1
V gene: TRBV11-2
clone size: NA
CDR3 DNA: TGTGCCAGCAGCTTAGAGGGGGGACTTTTGAACACTGAAGCTTTCTTT
CDR3 protein: CASSLEGGLLNTEAFF

D gene: TRBD1
J gene: TRBJ1-1
V gene: TRBV2
clone size: once
CDR3 DNA: TGTGCCAGCAGGGCGGACAGGGGAAAGGACAACACTGAAGCTTTCTTT
CDR3 protein: CASRADRGKDNTEAFF

D gene: TRBD1
J gene: TRBJ2-2
V gene: TRBV2
clone size: NA
CDR3 DNA: TGTGCCAGCAGTGAAAGGACAGGGAGCACCGGGGAGCTGTTTTTT
CDR3 protein: CASSERTGSTGELFF

D gene: TRBD1
J gene: TRBJ1-1
V gene: TRBV11-1
clone size: NA
CDR3 DNA: TGTGCCAGCAGCTTCTACAGGGGTGAGGGCACTGAAGCTTTCTTT
CDR3 protein: CASSFYRGEGTEAFF

D gene: NA
J gene: TRBJ2-7
V gene: TRBV28
clone size: NA
CDR3 DNA: TGTGCCAGCAGTTTGGGCGGGATACGGCACTACGAGCAGTACTTC
CDR3 protein: CASSLGGIRHYEQYF

D gene: NA
J gene: TRBJ2-1
V gene: TRBV19
clone size: NA
CDR3 DNA: TGTGCCAGTAGTCCTACCACGGTTTTGACCTACAATGAGCAGTTCTTC
CDR3 protein: CASSPTTVLTYNEQFF

D gene: NA
J gene: TRBJ1-2
V gene: TRBV9
clone size: NA
CDR3 DNA: TGTGCCAGCAGCGTAGGGGCAGGGGAGTACTATGGCTACACCTTC
CDR3 protein: CASSVGAGEYYGYTF

D gene: TRBD1
J gene: TRBJ1-2
V gene: TRBV14
clone size: NA
CDR3 DNA: TGTGCCAGCAGCCAGGGACAGGGCCCATACTATGGCTACACCTTC
CDR3 protein: CASSQGQGPYYGYTF

D gene: NA
J gene: TRBJ2-1
V gene: TRBV24-1
clone size: NA
CDR3 DNA: TGTGCCACCAGTGATTTACGGCAGGGGATAGACAATGAGCAGTTCTTC
CDR3 protein: CATSDLRQGIDNEQFF

D gene: NA
J gene: TRBJ1-1
V gene: TRBV13
clone size: NA
CDR3 DNA: TGTGCCAGCAGCCCCCGAGGGATCATGAACACTGAAGCTTTCTTT
CDR3 protein: CASSPRGIMNTEAFF

D gene: TRBD1
J gene: TRBJ1-1
V gene: TRBV18
clone size: NA
CDR3 DNA: TGTGCCAGCTCACCTCGCTGGACAGGGGAGGGGACTGAAGCTTTCTTT
CDR3 protein: CASSPRWTGEGTEAFF